These T cell receptor beta chains were read from a single sample in a study of PD-L1 blockade in urothelial cancer. TCRdb's copy holds only in-frame clones and misses some; the assay was immunoSEQ multiplex PCR. In the table there are about 20,000 clones, 88% of which are singletons. The sequences come from PBMCs, collected around atezolizumab (anti-PD-L1) treatment. The origin of the receptors is a middle-aged man with urothelial cancer. CDR3s include the opening cysteine and the closing phenylalanine or tryptophan. D genes are given only for firm matches. The size of a clone is reported for some rows only, either as once, few or many, or as a class for expanded clones.

abundance	len	v_gene	j_gene	d_gene	CDR3nt	CDR3aa
-	17	TRBV28	TRBJ2-5	TRBD2	TGTGCCAGCAGTCCGAGTTCCCGGACTAGCGGACAAGAGACCCAGTACTTC	CASSPSSRTSGQETQYF
-	12	TRBV25-1	TRBJ2-7	-	TGTGCCAGCACCCACACCGCCTACGAGCAGTACTTC	CASTHTAYEQYF
-	16	TRBV9	TRBJ2-5	TRBD2	TGTGCCAGCAGCGCCCCCGGGACTAGCGGGAGGGAGACCCAGTACTTC	CASSAPGTSGRETQYF
-	13	TRBV7-9	TRBJ2-7	-	TGTGCCAGCTCGGTTTTAGTTTCCTACGAGCAGTACTTC	CASSVLVSYEQYF
-	14	TRBV29-1	TRBJ2-2	-	TGCAGCGTTGAAGATCACAGGGCCACCGGGGAGCTGTTTTTT	CSVEDHRATGELFF
once	13	TRBV10-3	TRBJ1-1	-	TGTGCCACCGTCCGGCGGGGGGGGACTGAAGCTTTCTTT	CATVRRGGTEAFF
-	16	TRBV28	TRBJ2-7	TRBD2	TGTGCCAGCAGTTTCTCGGCTAGCGGGTATCTGTACGAGCAGTACTTC	CASSFSASGYLYEQYF
once	16	TRBV29-1	TRBJ2-2	TRBD2	TGCAGCGTTGAAGTGGGGGAGCGGGAGTGGACCGGGGAGCTGTTTTTT	CSVEVGEREWTGELFF
-	15	TRBV6-1	TRBJ1-5	-	TGTGCCAGCAGCCCAACAGCAGACAGCAATCAGCCCCAGCATTTT	CASSPTADSNQPQHF
-	19	TRBV5-1	TRBJ2-3	TRBD2	TGCGCCAGCTCCCGTACCGGGACTAGCGGCCAAACTAGCACAGATACGCAGTATTTT	CASSRTGTSGQTSTDTQYF
medium-sized	13	TRBV6-1	TRBJ2-7	TRBD2	TGTGCCAGCAGTGACGGCGGGGGCTACGAGCAGTACTTC	CASSDGGGYEQYF
-	13	TRBV7-2	TRBJ1-6	-	TGTGCCAGCAGCCAAGACTCTTGGAAACCCCTCCACTTT	CASSQDSWKPLHF
few	13	TRBV19	TRBJ1-2	-	TGTGCCAGTGGATCAGGGACTGGTTCTGGCTACACCTTC	CASGSGTGSGYTF
-	16	TRBV19	TRBJ2-2	TRBD2	TGTGCCACCCACTCCCCTAGCGGGGCGAACACCGGGGAGCTGTTTTTT	CATHSPSGANTGELFF
-	12	TRBV27	TRBJ2-3	-	TGTGCCAGCAGGGGACTTGCGGATACGCAGTATTTT	CASRGLADTQYF
-	13	TRBV7-9	TRBJ2-2	-	TGTGCCAGCAGCTTAAGTAGCACCGGGGAGCTGTTTTTT	CASSLSSTGELFF
once	14	TRBV2	TRBJ1-2	TRBD1	TGTGCCAGCAGTGACTTGGGACAGGCGGGTGGCTACACCTTC	CASSDLGQAGGYTF
-	17	TRBV18	TRBJ1-1	TRBD1	TGTGCCAGCTCACCATTGGCGGGACAGAGCCTGAACACTGAAGCTTTCTTT	CASSPLAGQSLNTEAFF
-	12	TRBV30	TRBJ2-7	-	TGTGCCTGGACCGGACAGCACTACGAGCAGTACTTC	CAWTGQHYEQYF
-	15	TRBV4-2	TRBJ2-1	-	TGTGCCAGCAGCCAGAACATACAGGTTTACAATGAGCAGTTCTTC	CASSQNIQVYNEQFF
few	15	TRBV5-6	TRBJ2-5	-	TGTGCCAGCAGCTCATGGGGACCCGCGGGGGAGACCCAGTACTTC	CASSSWGPAGETQYF
once	15	TRBV6-4	TRBJ2-2	TRBD1	TGTGCCAGCAGGTCACAGGGGATCGGCACCGGGGAGCTGTTTTTT	CASRSQGIGTGELFF
-	14	TRBV6-5	TRBJ1-1	-	TGTGCCAGCACGCGGGGGATCGGGACCTCGAGTGCTTTCTTT	CASTRGIGTSSAFF
few	14	TRBV28	TRBJ2-7	TRBD1	TGTGCCAGCAGTTTGTGGACAGGGAAGAACGAGCAGTACTTC	CASSLWTGKNEQYF
few	8	TRBV7-9	TRBJ1-1	-	TGTGCCATCGGAGGGGCTTTCTTT	CAIGGAFF
-	18	TRBV6-1	TRBJ2-1	TRBD2	TGTGCCAGCAGTGAAAATGTGGGGGGGACCAACTCCTACAATGAGCAGTTCTTC	CASSENVGGTNSYNEQFF
-	15	TRBV4-1	TRBJ2-5	TRBD1	TGCGCCAGCAGCGACGTGCCAGGGGGCGAAGAGACCCAGTACTTC	CASSDVPGGEETQYF
-	16	TRBV6-5	TRBJ2-1	-	TGTGCCAGCAGTTACTCGACCAAAGGCACCGGGAATGAGCAGTTCTTC	CASSYSTKGTGNEQFF
once	15	TRBV11-2	TRBJ1-1	-	TGTGCCAGCAGCCAAGAGATATCTCGAGGCACTGAAGCTTTCTTT	CASSQEISRGTEAFF
-	15	TRBV9	TRBJ2-7	-	TGTGCCAGCAGCGTAGCGGCGGGCCCCCCCTACGAGCAGTACTTC	CASSVAAGPPYEQYF
-	13	TRBV29-1	TRBJ2-7	TRBD2	TGCAGCGTTGCTAGCGGGAGGGACCACGAGCAGTACTTC	CSVASGRDHEQYF
-	14	TRBV14	TRBJ1-3	-	TGTGCCAGCACCCAGCGGGGCTCTGGAAACACCATATATTTT	CASTQRGSGNTIYF
-	14	TRBV5-8	TRBJ2-6	-	TGTGCCAGCAGCAGGGAGCATGGGGCCAACGTCCTGACTTTC	CASSREHGANVLTF
-	15	TRBV7-2	TRBJ1-6	TRBD1	TGTGCCAGCAGCTTCCCGGGGACAGGGCGCTCACCCCTCCACTTT	CASSFPGTGRSPLHF
-	17	TRBV28	TRBJ2-6	TRBD2	TGTGCCAGCAGTTTCCCTAGCGGGAGCTCTGGGGCCAACGTCCTGACTTTC	CASSFPSGSSGANVLTF
-	14	TRBV15	TRBJ2-7	TRBD1	TGTGCCACCAACCGGGACAGGGAAGCCTACGAGCAGTACTTC	CATNRDREAYEQYF
-	16	TRBV28	TRBJ2-1	TRBD2	TGTGCCAGCAGTTTATATCGACTAGCGGGATACAATGAGCAGTTCTTC	CASSLYRLAGYNEQFF
-	13	TRBV7-2	TRBJ1-3	-	TGTGCCAGCAGCTCGACACAGGGAAACACCATATATTTT	CASSSTQGNTIYF
-	16	TRBV5-6	TRBJ2-7	-	TGTGCCAGCAGCTTGTCGGTCGGAAAGGGGGTTTACGAGCAGTACTTC	CASSLSVGKGVYEQYF
-	16	TRBV7-6	TRBJ2-1	TRBD2	TGTGCCAGCAGCTTAGGGACTAGCGGGGGCCCGAAGGAGCAGTTCTTC	CASSLGTSGGPKEQFF
-	11	TRBV19	TRBJ2-1	-	TGTGCCAGTCATTATCGGAATGAGCAGTTCTTC	CASHYRNEQFF
-	15	TRBV25-1	TRBJ2-5	TRBD1	TGTGCCAGCAGTTGGATCGAGACAGGGCAAGAGACCCAGTACTTC	CASSWIETGQETQYF
-	14	TRBV10-1	TRBJ1-6	TRBD1	TGCGCCAGCAGTGGACAGGGGGCCGGTTCACCCCTCCACTTT	CASSGQGAGSPLHF
-	14	TRBV27	TRBJ1-1	TRBD1	TGTGCCAGCAGTGTGGGACAGAGGAACACTGAAGCTTTCTTT	CASSVGQRNTEAFF
-	18	TRBV27	TRBJ2-3	TRBD2	TGTGCCAGCAGTTTATTTCCCGTGGCTAGCGGGAGCTCAGATACGCAGTATTTT	CASSLFPVASGSSDTQYF
-	15	TRBV9	TRBJ2-7	TRBD1	TGTGCCAGCAGCAACCGGGACAGTCCCATAGCCGAGCAGTACTTC	CASSNRDSPIAEQYF
once	14	TRBV27	TRBJ2-1	TRBD1	TGTGCCAGCAAACTCGGGACAGGGGGCACTGAGCAGTTCTTC	CASKLGTGGTEQFF
-	15	TRBV5-1	TRBJ2-2	TRBD2	TGCGCCAGCAGCATTAGCGGGGAGAACACCGGGGAGCTGTTTTTT	CASSISGENTGELFF
-	16	TRBV19	TRBJ2-5	-	TGTGCCAGTAGTTTTCGGAGAGGGGGTTCTGGGGAGACCCAGTACTTC	CASSFRRGGSGETQYF
-	14	TRBV29-1	TRBJ2-2	TRBD1	TGCAGTAGTCGACAGGGGGTGAACACCGGGGAGCTGTTTTTT	CSSRQGVNTGELFF
-	17	TRBV4-1	TRBJ2-7	TRBD2	TGCGCCAGCAGCCAAGAGGGACTAGCGGGTTTCTCCTACGAGCAGTACTTC	CASSQEGLAGFSYEQYF